The 20 T cell receptor beta chains below were found in one sample sequenced in a study of blood T cell repertoires in COVID-19. Profiled with immunoSEQ multiplex PCR; TCRdb holds only in-frame clones, not every one. The table shows 200,000 to 250,000 clones, with around three quarters occurring only once. Sequenced sample: peripheral blood. These receptors were taken from a woman in her 70s with acute or convalescent COVID-19.

This clone was recorded only once. The chain links TRBV21-1 to TRBJ2-6; the table's D call, TRBD1, was not checked against the DNA. TRBV21-1 is labeled a pseudogene. This CDR3 spans 17 amino acids. The CDR3 DNA is TGTGCCAGCAGCGACGGACAGGGTGGAGCTGGGGCCAACGTCCTGACTTTC. Translating it yields CASSDGQGGAGANVLTF.

This sequence joins TRBV12-5 and TRBJ2-4; 7 nucleotides align to TRBD2. V trimming: 6 bases; J trimming: 6 bases; junction bases outside the gene matches: 5. There are 13 residues in the CDR3. Germline CDR1 is LGHNT and CDR2 is FRNRAP. CDR3 DNA: TGTGCTAGTGGGGGGGACTACCCAAACATTCAGTACTTC. Protein: CASGGDYPNIQYF. Full variable domain (rest looked up from reference TRBV12-5 and TRBJ2-4): DARVTQTPRHKVTEMGQEVTMRCQPILGHNTVFWYRQTMMQGLELLAYFRNRAPLDDSGMPKDRFSAEMPDATLATLKIQPSEPRDSAVYFCASGGDYPNIQYFGAGTRLSVL.

The sample holds a few counts of this clone. The CDR3 protein is CATSRVSGEAFF. As DNA, the CDR3 is TGTGCCACCAGCAGAGTTTCGGGTGAAGCTTTCTTT. The chain has TRBV15 and TRBJ1-1, with D hard to call. This CDR3 comprises 12 residues. V was trimmed by 1 base and J by 7 bases, leaving 7 bases between them. CDR1 is LNHNV, CDR2 YYDKDF, per germline (reference sequence).

This chain joins TRBV29-1 and TRBJ2-3, with 9 bases that match TRBD1. Per the germline V gene, CDR1 is SQVTM and CDR2 is ANQGSEA. The CDR3 has 14 amino acids. The CDR3, as DNA: TGCAGTTGTCGACAGGGGGGCTTTTTGGATACGCAGTATTTT. It codes for CSCRQGGFLDTQYF.

V and J are TRBV9 and TRBJ1-3; weak D call: TRBD1 (5 bases). Germline V lookup: CDR1 SGDLS, CDR2 YYNGEE. V was shortened by 2 bases and J by 3 bases, with 12 bases between the two germline ends. The CDR3 extends over 15 amino acids. The CDR3 here is CASSVTGIIGNTIYF. The CDR3 DNA follows: TGTGCCAGCAGCGTCACAGGTATAATTGGAAACACCATATATTTT.

This clone was observed a few times. The CDR3 here is CASSFGLQGDGYTF. CDR3 nucleotide sequence: TGTGCCAGCAGCTTTGGTTTACAGGGGGATGGCTACACCTTC. V is TRBV5-5 and J is TRBJ1-2; 8 nucleotides agree with TRBD1. The CDR3 extends over 14 amino acids. Per germline, CDR1 SGHKS and CDR2 YYEKEE (reference sequence). With 2 bases clipped from V and 6 bases from J, the junction kept 6 bases outside the gene matches. Supplemented by reference TRBV5-5 and TRBJ1-2, the full variable domain reads DAGVTQSPTHLIKTRGQQVTLRCSPISGHKSVSWYQQVLGQGPQFIFQYYEKEERGRGNFPDRFSARQFPNYSSELNVNALLLGDSALYLCASSFGLQGDGYTFGSGTRLTVV.

This clone appeared a single time. The rearrangement joins TRBV30 to TRBJ2-2; D is perhaps TRBD2 (6 bases). This CDR3 spans 16 amino acids. The germline V and J ends were trimmed by 6 bases and 1 base, with 18 bases remaining between them. Germline CDR1 GTSNPN, CDR2 SVGIG (reference sequence). The DNA for the CDR3 is TGTGCCTGCTCCCGGGCACTAGCTGAGAACACCGGGGAGCTGTTTTTT. Translating it yields CACSRALAENTGELFF.

The rearrangement joins TRBV2 to TRBJ2-5; D is possibly TRBD1 (6 bases). CDR3 length: 17 residues. Per the germline V gene, CDR1 is SNHLY and CDR2 is FYNNEI. With 3 bases removed from V and 1 base from J, the gap between germline ends came to 18 bases. The chain's CDR3 is CASSESGGPPLQETQYF. CDR3 sequence (DNA): TGTGCCAGCAGTGAGAGTGGGGGCCCTCCTCTCCAAGAGACCCAGTACTTC.

The chain joins TRBV18 to TRBJ2-5; tentatively, D is TRBD2 (5 bases). Trimming took 2 bases from V and 5 from J, leaving 15 bases between them. CDR3 length: 15 residues. The germline CDR1 and CDR2 sequences are KGHSH and LQKENI. The CDR3 loop reads CASSPSPGPGETQYF. The CDR3 DNA follows: TGTGCCAGCTCACCAAGTCCGGGTCCGGGGGAGACCCAGTACTTC.

This chain links TRBV7-8 with TRBJ2-3; D is unresolved. This CDR3 spans 18 amino acids. Germline V lookup: CDR1 SGHVS, CDR2 FQNEAQ. V lost 2 bases to trimming and J lost 4 bases, with 22 bases between them. CDR3 bases: TGTGCCAGCAGCTTAAAGAGGAACCGCCAGAGTCGCGCAGATACGCAGTATTTT. It translates to CASSLKRNRQSRADTQYF.

The chain has TRBV3-1 (or the pseudogene TRBV3-2) and TRBJ2-1; TRBD2 matches at 10 bases. The germline CDR1 and CDR2 sequences are LGHDT and YNNKEL (reference sequence). Losses at the gene ends were 3 bases for V and 9 bases for J; bases not matched to a gene: 5. The CDR3 length is 14 residues. DNA of the CDR3: TGTGCCAGCAGCCAGACTAGCGGGTTCTTTGAGCAGTTCTTC. Translated, it gives CASSQTSGFFEQFF.

The chain combines TRBV7-9 with TRBJ1-1, with D uncertain. Trimming removed 1 base from V and 0 bases from J, with 12 bases in between. The CDR3 spans 16 residues. Germline assignment: CDR1 SEHNR and CDR2 FQNEAQ (reference sequence). Written as DNA, the CDR3 is TGTGCCAGCAGCTTAGGGGAGGTTGTCATGAACACTGAAGCTTTCTTT. Protein: CASSLGEVVMNTEAFF.

For the CDR3, the DNA is TGTGCCAGCAGGGACGGGACAGGTAGTGGAAACACCATATATTTT. It yields the protein CASRDGTGSGNTIYF. The chain links TRBV6-5 to TRBJ1-3; 8 bases are shared with TRBD1. V lost 6 bases, J lost 3 bases, and 7 bases stayed unmatched. CDR1 and CDR2 (germline): MNHEY, SVGAGI. The CDR3 consists of 15 residues.

The CDR3 reads CASRGTNGADTQYF. Here the CDR3 DNA reads TGTGCCAGCCGGGGTACAAACGGAGCAGATACGCAGTATTTT. V gene TRBV6-5 combines with J gene TRBJ2-3; weak D call: TRBD2 (5 bases). The CDR3 loop spans 14 amino acids. V lost 8 bases and J 4 bases, leaving 16 bases between the germline ends. The germline gives CDR1 MNHEY, CDR2 SVGAGI.

The chain couples TRBV20-1 to TRBJ2-5; TRBD2 agrees at 12 bases. Germline CDR1 DFQATT, CDR2 SNEGSKA (reference sequence). This CDR3 is 17 amino acids long. V lost 3 bases to trimming and J lost 5 bases; unmatched junction nucleotides: 13. CDR3 coding DNA: TGCAGTGCTAGTCCCCCTAGCGGGGGGGGATTGCGGGAGACCCAGTACTTC. Protein sequence: CSASPPSGGGLRETQYF.

V is TRBV30 and J is TRBJ1-5; D may be TRBD1 (5 bases). CDR3 length equals 15 residues. Germline V CDR1 and CDR2: GTSNPN, SVGIG (reference sequence). The V and J ends lost 0 bases and 7 bases respectively, with 16 bases between them. CDR3: CAWSVKSQGIQPQHF. For the CDR3, the DNA is TGTGCCTGGAGTGTAAAGTCCCAGGGAATCCAGCCCCAGCATTTT.

This rearrangement joins TRBV4-3 to TRBJ1-4; D remains unclear. The V end lost 0 bases, the J end lost 7 bases, and 12 bases lay between the germline ends. The CDR3 is made up of 15 amino acids. Germline CDR1 LGHNA, CDR2 YSLEER. The CDR3, as DNA: TGCGCCAGCAGCCAAGATACCGGGTACGGTGAAAAACTGTTTTTT. Its protein product is CASSQDTGYGEKLFF.

Concerning this clone itself: Other DNA variants within this sample encode the same CDR3. This chain links TRBV4-3 with TRBJ1-1; no clear D. The CDR3 covers 15 residues. The V gene's germline CDR1 is LGHNA and CDR2 YSLEER. Trimming shortened V by 0 bases and J by 1 base, and 9 bases separated the two germline ends. The CDR3 region is CASSQDYRGNTEAFF. CDR3 DNA: TGCGCCAGCAGCCAAGATTATCGGGGGAACACTGAAGCTTTCTTT.

V and J are TRBV18 and TRBJ1-3; 7 bases are a match to TRBD1. CDR3 length: 18 amino acids. Losses at the gene ends were 3 bases for V and 0 bases for J; bases not matched to a gene: 11. Germline V gives CDR1 KGHSH, CDR2 LQKENI. In DNA, the CDR3 is TGTGCCAGCTCACCCGTGCACCCGGGACAGCGCTCTGGAAACACCATATATTTT. It yields the protein CASSPVHPGQRSGNTIYF.

There are a few counts of this clone. The chain employs TRBV6-5 and TRBJ2-7, with a possible D match to TRBD2 (6 bases). Looked up from germline, CDR1 is MNHEY and CDR2 is SVGAGI. V was shortened by 0 bases and J by 3 bases, with 12 bases between the two germline ends. The CDR3 extends over 15 amino acids. The CDR3 spells CASSYSSGSGYEQYF. As DNA, the CDR3 is TGTGCCAGCAGTTACTCTAGCGGTAGCGGCTACGAGCAGTACTTC.